What follows are 10 T cell receptor beta chains derived from one specimen sequenced in a study of identical twins (dated by TCRdb to the mid-2010s). Libraries were prepared through 5' RACE. TCRdb shows the sequencer as Illumina HiSeq 2000. In TCRdb, the public reads were trimmed at Q25 with fastp and aligned with MiXCR, with productive beta chains retained. Identical CDR3 protein sequences are pooled into one entry, listed with their most common genes and DNA. The table for this sample lists about 530,000 distinct CDR3 sequences; 12% to 15% of them were counted only once. The ten largest account for more than 0.4% of the sample. This sample also appeared in a second study, on yellow fever vaccine responses in identical twins.

The specimen was CD4+ T cells sorted from blood. All receptors come from a young woman in good health.

This clonotype was seen a handful of times. The gene calls are TRBV7-8 and TRBJ1-5; D is undetermined. This CDR3 contains 16 residues. With 3 bases removed from V and 2 bases from J, the gap between germline ends came to 14 bases. Looked up from germline, CDR1 is SGHVS and CDR2 is FQNEAQ. The CDR3: CASSLTLTVGNQPQHF. CDR3 bases: TGTGCCAGCAGCTTGACTCTCACTGTGGGCAATCAGCCCCAGCATTTT.

This clonotype was seen many times. The genes are TRBV5-1 and TRBJ2-7, with D uncertain. This CDR3 has 14 amino acids. Germline assignment: CDR1 SGHRS and CDR2 YFSETQ. V shed 0 bases and J shed 7 bases, with 14 bases lying between them. CDR3 residues: CASSLDKGRWEQYF. The CDR3, as DNA: TGCGCCAGCAGCTTGGATAAGGGTCGGTGGGAGCAGTACTTC. The full variable domain, completed using reference TRBV5-1 and TRBJ2-7, is KAGVTQTPRYLIKTRGQQVTLSCSPISGHRSVSWYQQTPGQGLQFLFEYFSETQRNKGNFPGRFSGRQFSNSRSEMNVSTLELGDSALYLCASSLDKGRWEQYFGPGTRLTVT.

This rearrangement joins TRBV12-3 or TRBV12-4 to TRBJ1-1, with a possible D match to TRBD1 (6 bases). V gave up 5 bases and J gave up 0 bases, with 10 bases separating them. The CDR3 is 14 residues long. The CDR3 nucleotides read TGTGCCAGCAGTACAGGGTACTTGAACACTGAAGCTTTCTTT. Protein: CASSTGYLNTEAFF.

This clonotype was detected a few times. The chain joins TRBV4-1 to TRBJ2-5; possible D gene TRBD1, 5 bases. This CDR3 region has 19 residues. The ends were cut back, 4 bases at V and 1 base at J, with 25 bases in the middle. CDR1 is MGHRA and CDR2 is YSYEKL in the germline V gene. The CDR3 DNA reads TGCGCCAGCAGCCGCTGGAACTGGGGCGATCATCTCACCCAAGAGACCCAGTACTTC. Translation: CASSRWNWGDHLTQETQYF.

The V call is TRBV3-1, the J call TRBJ2-7; D possibly corresponds to TRBD1 (6 bases). Trimming stripped 4 bases from V and 3 bases from J, with 16 bases between. The germline gives CDR1 LGHDT, CDR2 YNNKEL (reference sequence). The CDR3 length is 15 residues. This CDR3 is CASSRTQGMNYEQYF. The CDR3 DNA is TGTGCCAGCAGCCGTACACAGGGAATGAACTACGAGCAGTACTTC.

The chain links TRBV11-2 to TRBJ2-3; D not certain. The ends were cut back, 6 bases at V and 5 bases at J, with 12 bases in the middle. CDR3 length: 13 residues. Germline CDR1 reads SGHAT; CDR2 reads FQNNGV. CDR3 coding DNA: TGTGCCAGCAGATCCGATTGGGGAGATACGCAGTATTTT. Residues: CASRSDWGDTQYF.

The table lists this clonotype with a few counts. V and J are TRBV6-5 and TRBJ2-7, with 9 bases aligning to TRBD1. The CDR3 runs 15 residues. In germline, CDR1 is MNHEY, CDR2 SVGAGI. The J segment lost 4 bases and the V segment lost 4 bases, leaving 8 bases of the junction unmatched. In DNA, the CDR3 is TGTGCCAGCAGTTTTCCAGGACAGGGGAGATACGAGCAGTACTTC. Encoded protein: CASSFPGQGRYEQYF.

V and J are TRBV7-2 and TRBJ2-7, with D perhaps matching TRBD2 (7 bases). V lost 2 bases and J 4 bases, leaving 15 bases between the germline ends. The length of the CDR3 is 15 residues. Per the germline V gene, CDR1 is SGHTA and CDR2 is FQGNSA. CDR3 nucleotide sequence: TGTGCCAGCAGCTTACCAGCGGGAACAGGGTACGAGCAGTACTTC. Residues: CASSLPAGTGYEQYF.

The chain joins TRBV11-2 to TRBJ2-2, with a possible D match to TRBD2 (7 bases). The V gene's germline CDR1 is SGHAT and CDR2 FQNNGV. V lost 3 bases and J lost 4, with 15 bases in between. CDR3 length: 16 residues. The CDR3 loop reads CASSFSRGGSTGELFF. CDR3 DNA: TGTGCCAGCAGCTTTTCTCGCGGGGGCAGCACCGGGGAGCTGTTTTTT.

V is TRBV3-1 and J is TRBJ2-1; TRBD2 matches at 10 bases. The trim removed 0 bases at V and 1 base at J, leaving 9 bases unmatched. The CDR3 spans 19 residues. The V gene's germline CDR1 is LGHDT and CDR2 YNNKEL (reference sequence). CDR3 bases: TGTGCCAGCAGCCAAGACCCCGCTAGCGGGAGTTGGTCCTACAATGAGCAGTTCTTC. The encoded protein is CASSQDPASGSWSYNEQFF.